Detailed here is one TCR beta chain. Its antigen is unknown. The donors formed part of the roughly 120-subject validation cohort, distinct from the approximately 670-subject first cohort. The data are from a study of cytomegalovirus exposure and HLA in healthy donors. Study-level information: The 130 or so validation repertoires, a later analysis reported, used the same platform as the 650 to 800 repertoires from the first cohort.

Regarding the study as a whole: Both high specificity and high sensitivity reportedly marked the classifier's diagnosis of cytomegalovirus status.

Here immunoSEQ multiplex PCR was the method, and the copy in TCRdb shows in-frame clones only, minus some. Of more than 200,000 clones in the sample, about 90% are singletons; the top ten hold approximately 3.1%. This sequence was found in a woman aged 25 to 45 in good health and CMV-seronegative. The sequenced sample was PBMCs.

CDR3 amino acids: CASSVMGTNTGELFF. The CDR3 bases are TGTGCCAGCAGTGTGATGGGGACGAACACCGGGGAGCTGTTTTTT. This chain uses TRBV6-1 with TRBJ2-2; no reliable D call. CDR1 and CDR2 from the germline V gene are MNHNS and SASEGT. Trimming cost V 4 bases and J 0 bases, with 9 bases left between them. This CDR3 comprises 15 residues.